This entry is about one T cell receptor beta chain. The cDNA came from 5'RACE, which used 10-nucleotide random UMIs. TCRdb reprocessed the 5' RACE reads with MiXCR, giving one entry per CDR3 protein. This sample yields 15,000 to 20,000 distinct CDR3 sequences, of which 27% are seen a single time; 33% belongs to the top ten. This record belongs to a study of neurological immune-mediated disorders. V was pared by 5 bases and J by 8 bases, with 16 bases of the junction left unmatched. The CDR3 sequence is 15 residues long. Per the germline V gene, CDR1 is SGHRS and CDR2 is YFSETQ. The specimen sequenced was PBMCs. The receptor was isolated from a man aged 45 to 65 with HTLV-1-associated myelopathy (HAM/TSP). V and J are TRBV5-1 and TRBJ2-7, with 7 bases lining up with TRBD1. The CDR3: CASRQTTGELTKQYF. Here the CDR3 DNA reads TGCGCCAGCAGACAAACCACAGGGGAGCTTACGAAGCAGTACTTC.